Included here is one T cell receptor beta chain sequence, with context. What it recognizes is unknown. The data were taken from a study of CD8+ T cells in alopecia areata. For the study at large: Treated patients were given oral tofacitinib, which was dosed at 5 to 10 mg twice daily. Study-level results: Resident alphabeta T-cell populations of normal skin are likewise subject to sequencing in scalp samples. Persistence of many expanded lesional clones was seen in scalp and blood during tofacitinib.

It was cDNA, reverse transcribed from extracted RNA, that served as the sequencing template. Assay used: immunoSEQ multiplex PCR; TCRdb lists only in-frame clones, some missing. The table records around 190,000 clones, about three fifths of them present only once. The CDR3 runs 13 residues. The germline gives CDR1 GTSNPN, CDR2 SVGIG (reference sequence). Losses at the gene ends were 5 bases for V and 5 bases for J; bases not matched to a gene: 8. The sample's treatment: oral pan-JAK inhibitor, 5-10 mg twice daily. Alopecia areata patients provided lesional scalp punch biopsies and peripheral blood, both collected for the study.

This chain connects TRBV30 to TRBJ1-2; 7 nucleotides match TRBD1. Sequences were derived from CD4+ T cells sorted from blood, sampled at week 24, from a patient treated with tofacitinib. This TCR was recovered from a human donor with alopecia areata. The CDR3 here is CAWARQGGYGYTF. As DNA, the CDR3 is TGTGCCTGGGCCAGACAGGGAGGTTATGGCTACACCTTC. The whole variable domain, remainder taken from reference TRBV30 and TRBJ1-2, is SQTIHQWPATLVQPVGSPLSLECTVEGTSNPNLYWYRQAAGRGLQLLFYSVGIGQISSEVPQNLSASRPQDRQFILSSKKLLLSDSGFYLCAWARQGGYGYTFGSGTRLTVV.